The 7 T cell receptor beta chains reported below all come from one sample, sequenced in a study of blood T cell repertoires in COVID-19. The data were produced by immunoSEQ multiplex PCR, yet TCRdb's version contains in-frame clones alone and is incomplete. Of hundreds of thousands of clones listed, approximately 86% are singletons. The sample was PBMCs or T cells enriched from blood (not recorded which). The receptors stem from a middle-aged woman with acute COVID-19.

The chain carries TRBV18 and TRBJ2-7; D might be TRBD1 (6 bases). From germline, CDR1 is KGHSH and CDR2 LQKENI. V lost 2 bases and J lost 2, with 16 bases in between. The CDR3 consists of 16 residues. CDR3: CASSPGGTGRAYEQYF. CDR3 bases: TGTGCCAGCTCACCAGGGGGTACAGGGCGGGCCTACGAGCAGTACTTC.

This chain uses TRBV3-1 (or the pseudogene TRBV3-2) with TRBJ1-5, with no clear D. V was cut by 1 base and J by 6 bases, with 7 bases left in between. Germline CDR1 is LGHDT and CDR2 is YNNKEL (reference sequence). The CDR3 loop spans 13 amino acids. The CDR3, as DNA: TGTGCCAGCAGCCAAGGTTGGGCTCAGCCCCAGCATTTT. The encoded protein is CASSQGWAQPQHF.

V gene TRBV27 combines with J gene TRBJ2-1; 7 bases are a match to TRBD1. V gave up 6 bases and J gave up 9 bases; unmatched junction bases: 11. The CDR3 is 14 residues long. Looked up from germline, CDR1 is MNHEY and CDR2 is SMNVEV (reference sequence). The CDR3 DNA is TGTGCCAGCAGCCCTGGACAGGCGGTCGGTGAGCAGTTCTTC. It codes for CASSPGQAVGEQFF.

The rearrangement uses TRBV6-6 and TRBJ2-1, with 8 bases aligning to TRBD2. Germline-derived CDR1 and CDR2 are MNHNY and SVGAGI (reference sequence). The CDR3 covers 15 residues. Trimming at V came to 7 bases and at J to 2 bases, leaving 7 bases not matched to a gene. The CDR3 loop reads CASTHSGTTYNEQFF. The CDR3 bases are TGTGCCAGCACTCATAGCGGGACCACCTACAATGAGCAGTTCTTC.

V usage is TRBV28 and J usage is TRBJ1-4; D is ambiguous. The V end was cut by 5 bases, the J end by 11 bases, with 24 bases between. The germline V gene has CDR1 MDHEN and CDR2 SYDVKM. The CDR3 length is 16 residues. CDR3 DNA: TGTGCCAGCAGTCCCCTAAGTAGTCTTTATGATTGGAAACTGTTTTTT. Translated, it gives CASSPLSSLYDWKLFF.

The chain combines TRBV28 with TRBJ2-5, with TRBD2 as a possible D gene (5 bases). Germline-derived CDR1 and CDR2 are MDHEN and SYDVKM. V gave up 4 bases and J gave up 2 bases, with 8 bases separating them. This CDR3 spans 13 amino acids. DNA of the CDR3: TGTGCCAGCAGTTCCGGGAATCAAGAGACCCAGTACTTC. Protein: CASSSGNQETQYF.

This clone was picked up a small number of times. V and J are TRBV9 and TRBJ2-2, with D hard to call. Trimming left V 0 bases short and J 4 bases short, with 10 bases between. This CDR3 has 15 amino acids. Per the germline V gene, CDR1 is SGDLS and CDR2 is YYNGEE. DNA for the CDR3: TGTGCCAGCAGCGTAGACTACCCGGGCACCGGGGAGCTGTTTTTT. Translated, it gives CASSVDYPGTGELFF.